The clone carrying this T cell receptor (beta chain) has only one observation. What it recognizes is unknown. In the same sample, other DNA sequences code for this CDR3. Use of 60 Vbeta and 13 Jbeta primers characterized the PCR. TCRdb keeps only in-frame clones here, not all; method: immunoSEQ multiplex PCR. The top ten clones hold around 5.8% of a sample with under 200,000 clones, over 80% of them seen once. This sample was included in a study of cytomegalovirus exposure and HLA in healthy donors. For the study at large: Researchers previously reported finding fewer than 140 million unique TCR beta sequences from 150 million to 200 million T cells. Study observations and caveats: V- and J-gene trimming in TCR beta was tied to a missense DCLRE1C variant by an analysis performed later. Cytomegalovirus status, reportedly, was diagnosed with high specificity and sensitivity by the classifier.

V dropped 3 bases and J dropped 2; count of bases not matched to a gene: 3. The germline CDR1 and CDR2 sequences are SGHNT and YYREEE (reference sequence). The CDR3 covers 15 residues. Healthy bone marrow donors made up the donor group. Sequenced material: PBMCs. V gene TRBV5-4 combines with J gene TRBJ2-7; 12 nucleotides agree with TRBD2. This receptor was obtained from a male donor in good health and CMV-seropositive. The CDR3: CASSSRTSGTYEQYF. The CDR3 DNA reads as TGTGCCAGCAGCTCGAGGACTAGCGGGACCTACGAGCAGTACTTC.